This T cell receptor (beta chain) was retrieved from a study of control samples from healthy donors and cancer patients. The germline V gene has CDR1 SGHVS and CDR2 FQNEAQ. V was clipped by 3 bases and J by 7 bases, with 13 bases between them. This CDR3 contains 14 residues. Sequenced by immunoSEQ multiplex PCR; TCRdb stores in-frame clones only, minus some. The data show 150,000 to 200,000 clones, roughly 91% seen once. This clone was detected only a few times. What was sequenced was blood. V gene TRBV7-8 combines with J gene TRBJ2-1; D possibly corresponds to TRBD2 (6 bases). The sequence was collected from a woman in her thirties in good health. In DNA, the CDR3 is TGTGCCAGCAGCTTTCCGGGAGATAGGAATGAGCAGTTCTTC. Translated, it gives CASSFPGDRNEQFF.